This T cell receptor (beta chain) was captured in a study of regulatory T cells in long-lasting Graves disease. Study context: New Graves' disease cases had less than 3 months of antithyroid drugs.

Findings of the study overall: Accuracy was possibly reduced by small sample size. Persistent disease samples used TRBV28, TRBJ1-2 and TRBJ2-5 preferentially.

This clonotype turned up a few times. Its antigen is undetermined. Time point of the sample: newly diagnosed GD, antithyroid drugs for less than 3 months. Making the TCR library involved RNA that had been extracted from PBMCs. The CDR3 consists of 17 residues. The trim removed 0 bases at V and 5 bases at J, leaving 10 bases unmatched. The germline CDR1 and CDR2 sequences are MGHRA and YSYEKL. Construction of TCR beta libraries relied on iRepertoire HTBI primers and on Arm-PCR targeting CDR3 regions. MiXCR was run by TCRdb on the multiplex PCR reads, yielding one entry per CDR3 protein. Of approximately 400,000 distinct CDR3 sequences detected, approximately 15% appear once; the ten largest clones hold over 15%. The same data also went into a second study, on T cells in Graves' hyperthyroidism and ophthalmopathy.

This TCR came from a woman in her twenties or thirties with Graves disease. The material sequenced was peripheral blood mononuclear cells (PBMCs), taken at new diagnosis, from a patient treated with antithyroid drugs. This chain links TRBV4-1 with TRBJ2-3, with TRBD2 identical over 8 bases. The CDR3: CASSQDPSGSVKDTQYF. Written as DNA, the CDR3 is TGCGCCAGCAGCCAAGATCCCAGCGGGAGCGTGAAAGATACGCAGTATTTT.